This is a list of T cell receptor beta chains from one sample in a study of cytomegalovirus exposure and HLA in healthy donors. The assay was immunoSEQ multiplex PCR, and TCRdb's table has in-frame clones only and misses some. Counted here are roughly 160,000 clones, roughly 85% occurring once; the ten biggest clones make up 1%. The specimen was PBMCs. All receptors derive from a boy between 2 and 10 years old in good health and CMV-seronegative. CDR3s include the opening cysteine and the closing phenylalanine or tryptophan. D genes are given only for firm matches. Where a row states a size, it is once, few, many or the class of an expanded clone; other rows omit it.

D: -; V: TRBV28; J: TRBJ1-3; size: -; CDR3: CASSSSGSGNTIYF; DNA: TGTGCCAGCAGTTCGTCGGGGTCTGGAAACACCATATATTTT
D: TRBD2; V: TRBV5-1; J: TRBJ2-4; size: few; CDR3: CASSLQGSGGASNIQYF; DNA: TGCGCCAGCAGCTTGCAGGGTAGCGGGGGGGCAAGTAACATTCAGTACTTC
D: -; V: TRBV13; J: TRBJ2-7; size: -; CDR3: CASSLTGARPYEQYF; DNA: TGTGCCAGCAGCTTAACGGGAGCCCGACCCTACGAGCAGTACTTC
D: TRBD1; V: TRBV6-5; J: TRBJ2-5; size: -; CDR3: CASSYVQGGGKTQYF; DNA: TGTGCCAGCAGTTATGTACAGGGGGGAGGAAAGACCCAGTACTTC
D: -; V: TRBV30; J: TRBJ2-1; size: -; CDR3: CAWSVKADYNEQFF; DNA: TGTGCCTGGAGTGTAAAGGCGGACTACAATGAGCAGTTCTTC
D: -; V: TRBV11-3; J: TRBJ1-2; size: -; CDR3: CASSLAHGYGYTF; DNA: TGTGCCAGCAGCTTAGCCCACGGCTATGGCTACACCTTC
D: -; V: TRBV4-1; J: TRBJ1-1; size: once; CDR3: CASSDQGRAFF; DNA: TGCGCCAGCAGCGACCAGGGAAGGGCTTTCTTT
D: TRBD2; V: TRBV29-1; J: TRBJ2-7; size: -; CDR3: CSVEDRVGLAPYEQYF; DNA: TGCAGCGTTGAAGATCGGGTGGGACTAGCTCCCTACGAGCAGTACTTC
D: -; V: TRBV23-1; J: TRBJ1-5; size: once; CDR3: CASSPHSPATGGDQPQHF; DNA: TGCGCCAGCAGTCCCCACTCACCCGCAACGGGAGGTGATCAGCCCCAGCATTTT
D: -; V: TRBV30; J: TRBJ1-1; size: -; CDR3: CAWSRARRNTEAFF; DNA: TGTGCCTGGAGCAGGGCACGGCGTAACACTGAAGCTTTCTTT
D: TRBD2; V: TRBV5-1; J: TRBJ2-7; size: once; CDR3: CASSLGPGTSGYEQYF; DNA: TGCGCCAGCAGCTTAGGTCCCGGGACTAGCGGATACGAGCAGTACTTC
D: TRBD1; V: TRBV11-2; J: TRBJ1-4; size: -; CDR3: CASSFWQGGGNEKLFF; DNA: TGTGCCAGCAGCTTCTGGCAGGGGGGAGGTAATGAAAAACTGTTTTTT
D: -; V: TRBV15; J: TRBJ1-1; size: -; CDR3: CATSRLFDGLTEAFF; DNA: TGTGCCACCAGCAGATTATTTGACGGACTCACTGAAGCTTTCTTT
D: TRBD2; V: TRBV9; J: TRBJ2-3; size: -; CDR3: CASSVNPAGGEDTQYF; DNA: TGTGCCAGCAGCGTAAACCCAGCGGGGGGGGAAGATACGCAGTATTTT
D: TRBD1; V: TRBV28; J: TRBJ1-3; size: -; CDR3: CASSFQGELPNTIYF; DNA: TGTGCCAGCAGTTTCCAGGGGGAACTCCCAAACACCATATATTTT
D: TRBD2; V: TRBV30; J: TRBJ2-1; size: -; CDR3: CAWSFKTSGQGNEQFF; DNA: TGTGCCTGGAGTTTCAAGACTAGCGGCCAGGGGAATGAGCAGTTCTTC
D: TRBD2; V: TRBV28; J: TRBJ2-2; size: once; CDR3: CASSLAGGGWTGELFF; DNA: TGTGCCAGCAGTTTAGCGGGGGGTGGTTGGACCGGGGAGCTGTTTTTT
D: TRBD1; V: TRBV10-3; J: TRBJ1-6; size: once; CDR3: CAISDTDREGSPLHF; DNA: TGTGCCATCAGTGACACGGACAGGGAGGGTTCACCCCTCCACTTT
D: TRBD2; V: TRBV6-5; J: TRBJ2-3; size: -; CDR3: CASRELAGPKNTQYF; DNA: TGTGCCAGCAGAGAACTAGCGGGGCCTAAGAATACGCAGTATTTT
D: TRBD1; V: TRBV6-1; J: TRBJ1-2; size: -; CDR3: CASSELTTGIYGYTF; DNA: TGTGCCAGCAGTGAACTTACGACAGGGATTTATGGCTACACCTTC
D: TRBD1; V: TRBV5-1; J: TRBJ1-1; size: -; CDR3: CASSSQLDRDGHTEAFF; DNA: TGCGCCAGCAGCTCACAATTAGACAGGGATGGTCACACTGAAGCTTTCTTT
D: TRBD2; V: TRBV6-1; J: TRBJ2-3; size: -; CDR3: CASTRGASGADTQYF; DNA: TGTGCCAGCACTAGAGGGGCTAGCGGGGCAGATACGCAGTATTTT
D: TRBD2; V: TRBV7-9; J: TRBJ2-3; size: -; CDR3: CASSSGLAGGSTDTQYF; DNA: TGTGCCAGCAGCTCGGGACTAGCGGGGGGGAGCACAGATACGCAGTATTTT
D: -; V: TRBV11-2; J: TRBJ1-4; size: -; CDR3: CASGSTGRNEKLFF; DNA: TGTGCCAGCGGATCGACAGGTCGAAATGAAAAACTGTTTTTT
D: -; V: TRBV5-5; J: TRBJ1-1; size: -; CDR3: CASSSSLRSTEAFF; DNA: TGTGCCAGCAGCTCTTCCCTTAGGAGCACTGAAGCTTTCTTT
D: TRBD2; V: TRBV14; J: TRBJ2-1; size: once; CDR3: CASSQLGLAGVNEQFF; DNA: TGTGCCAGCAGCCAGTTAGGACTAGCGGGAGTAAATGAGCAGTTCTTC
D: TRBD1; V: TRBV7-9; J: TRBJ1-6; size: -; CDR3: CASTTGQGFTSPLHF; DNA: TGTGCCAGCACCACGGGACAGGGGTTTACTTCACCCCTCCACTTT
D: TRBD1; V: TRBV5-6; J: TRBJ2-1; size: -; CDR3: CASSRNRGNEQFF; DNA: TGTGCCAGCAGCCGCAACAGGGGAAATGAGCAGTTCTTC
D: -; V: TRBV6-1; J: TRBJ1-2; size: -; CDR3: CASSPDQRPHGYTF; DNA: TGTGCCAGCAGTCCGGACCAGCGGCCCCATGGCTACACCTTC
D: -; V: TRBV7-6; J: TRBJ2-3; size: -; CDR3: CASSSQRVWTDTQYF; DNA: TGTGCCAGCAGCTCCCAGCGGGTATGGACAGATACGCAGTATTTT
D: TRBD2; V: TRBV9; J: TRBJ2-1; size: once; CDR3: CASGSTSGIVDEQFF; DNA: TGTGCCAGCGGATCGACTAGCGGGATCGTGGATGAGCAGTTCTTC
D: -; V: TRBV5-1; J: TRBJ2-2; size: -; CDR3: CASSLQGAGELFF; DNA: TGCGCCAGCAGCTTGCAGGGTGCCGGGGAGCTGTTTTTT
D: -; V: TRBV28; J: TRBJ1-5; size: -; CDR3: CASSPGTTNQPQHF; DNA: TGTGCCAGCAGTCCAGGGACAACCAATCAGCCCCAGCATTTT
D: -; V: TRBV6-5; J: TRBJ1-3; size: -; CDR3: CASSYSGGLSGNTIYF; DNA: TGTGCCAGCAGTTACTCGGGCGGGCTCTCTGGAAACACCATATATTTT
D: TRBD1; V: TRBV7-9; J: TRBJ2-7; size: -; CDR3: CASSFGTAYEQYF; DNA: TGTGCCAGCAGCTTCGGGACAGCCTACGAGCAGTACTTC
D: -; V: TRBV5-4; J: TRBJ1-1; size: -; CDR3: CASSPRGRGGSTEAFF; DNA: TGTGCCAGCAGCCCGAGGGGAAGGGGGGGAAGCACTGAAGCTTTCTTT
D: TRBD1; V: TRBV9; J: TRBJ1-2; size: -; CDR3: CASSVATGVHGYTF; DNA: TGTGCCAGCAGCGTAGCTACAGGGGTTCATGGCTACACCTTC
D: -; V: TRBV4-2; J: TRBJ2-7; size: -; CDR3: CASSQDRQGGYEQYF; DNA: TGTGCCAGCAGCCAAGATCGCCAGGGGGGATACGAGCAGTACTTC
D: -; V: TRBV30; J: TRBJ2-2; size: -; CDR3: CAWSDLGKNTGELFF; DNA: TGTGCCTGGAGTGACCTGGGCAAGAACACCGGGGAGCTGTTTTTT
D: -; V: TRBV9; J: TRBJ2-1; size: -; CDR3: CASSVARDEQFF; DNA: TGTGCCAGCAGCGTAGCCCGGGATGAGCAGTTCTTC